Included here is one T cell receptor beta chain sequence, with context. Purity exceeded 98% in all sorted populations. These data come from a study of beta chain features in type 1 diabetes. The study reverse transcribed the entire isolated RNA, so it sequenced expressed TCRB transcripts. Clones were sequenced by immunoSEQ multiplex PCR, and TCRdb holds only the in-frame ones, with some missing. The sample gives some 150,000 clones, about 9.2% of which show up once; 0.6% to 0.8% is in the top ten. The germline gives CDR1 LGHNA, CDR2 YSLEER. V was cut by 0 bases and J by 4 bases, with 18 bases left in between. The CDR3 is 17 amino acids.

The TCR sequence derives from a young man in good health. This rearrangement joins TRBV4-3 to TRBJ1-2, with TRBD1 as a possible D gene (6 bases). Source material: central memory CD4+ T cells from blood. The CDR3 is CASSQDLVQGNPYGYTF. CDR3 DNA sequence: TGCGCCAGCAGCCAAGATCTAGTTCAGGGGAACCCCTATGGCTACACCTTC.